This T cell receptor (beta chain) is from a study of blood T cell repertoires in COVID-19. In the study overall: Some COVID-19 samples were acute and others convalescent; all came from the United States, Italy and Spain. PBMCs, B-cell-depleted T cells, or T cells were the source of the cDNA or gDNA that made up the material.

With 3 bases clipped from V and 1 base from J, the junction kept 4 bases outside the gene matches. CDR1 is KGHDR, CDR2 SFDVKD, per germline. The CDR3 sequence is 16 residues long. Seattle patients were enrolled while actively infected and followed longitudinally. Authors' methods: Reference gene primer amplification in the assay estimated nucleated cell counts. Repertoires were generated with immunoSEQ multiplex PCR, while TCRdb's copy carries only in-frame clones and drops some. Clone size and V and J calls were adopted from that table, with D and trimming inferred from the DNA. This sample has 450,000 or so clones, with roughly 90% found just once.

The clonotype comes from a man aged 18 to 35 with COVID-19, enrolled during active disease. The sample consisted of peripheral blood. The chain recombines TRBV24-1 with TRBJ2-2; 7 nucleotides align to TRBD1. DNA for the CDR3: TGTGCCACCAGTGATGGACAGGTGAAGAACACCGGGGAGCTGTTTTTT. This codes for CATSDGQVKNTGELFF.